These 3 T cell receptor beta chains were all obtained from the same sample, sequenced in a study of blood T cell repertoires in COVID-19. Some clones are missing from TCRdb's copy, which holds only in-frame ones; the method was immunoSEQ multiplex PCR. The data hold roughly 280,000 clones, with around 86% observed a single time. The sample taken for sequencing was peripheral blood. The receptors were gathered from a man aged 40-55 years with active or convalescent COVID-19.

This chain connects TRBV29-1 to TRBJ1-2; 7 bases line up with TRBD1. V shed 7 bases, J shed 8 bases, and the junction held 10 bases outside the gene matches. Germline CDR1 reads SQVTM; CDR2 reads ANQGSEA. The CDR3 spans 12 residues. The CDR3 DNA sequence: TGCAGCGGGGACAGTCCGAGGGGGGGCTACACCTTC. As protein: CSGDSPRGGYTF.

The V call is TRBV18, the J call TRBJ1-4; D gene uncertain. Trimming stripped 1 base from V and 4 bases from J, with 4 bases between. The CDR3 sequence is 13 residues long. Germline CDR1 is KGHSH and CDR2 is LQKENI. CDR3 loop: CASSPRLNEKLFF. The CDR3 DNA reads TGTGCCAGCTCACCACGGCTTAATGAAAAACTGTTTTTT.

The rearrangement uses TRBV19 and TRBJ2-1, with TRBD2 matching 12 bases. After removal of 4 bases from V and 5 bases from J, the junction contained 3 bases not matched to a gene. Germline V gene data show CDR1 as LNHDA and CDR2 as SQIVND (reference sequence). There are 15 residues in the CDR3. DNA for the CDR3: TGTGCCAGTAGTACGACTAGCGGGAGAAACAATGAGCAGTTCTTC. Protein sequence: CASSTTSGRNNEQFF.